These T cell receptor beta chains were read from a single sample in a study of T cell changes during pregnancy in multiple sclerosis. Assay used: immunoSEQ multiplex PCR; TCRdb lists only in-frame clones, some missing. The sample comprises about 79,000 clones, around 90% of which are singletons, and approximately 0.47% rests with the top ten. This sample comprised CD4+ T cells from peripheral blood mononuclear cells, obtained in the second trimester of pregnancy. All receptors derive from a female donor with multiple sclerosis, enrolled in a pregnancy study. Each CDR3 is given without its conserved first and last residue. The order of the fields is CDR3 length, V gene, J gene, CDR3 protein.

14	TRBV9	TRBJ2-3	ASSVGSSIDTDTQY
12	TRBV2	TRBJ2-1	ASSELYSYNEQF
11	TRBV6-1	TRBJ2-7	ASRRDSPYEQY
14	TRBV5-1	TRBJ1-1	ASSKYRTGPGTEAF
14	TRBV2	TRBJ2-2	ASSPSGGARTGELF
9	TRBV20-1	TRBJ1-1	SARQPGKAF
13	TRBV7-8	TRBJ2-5	ASSSDRGHGETQY
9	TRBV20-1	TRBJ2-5	SARSGAPPD
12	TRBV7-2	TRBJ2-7	ASSLDLAGHEQY
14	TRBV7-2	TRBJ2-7	ASSLESGSSSYEQY
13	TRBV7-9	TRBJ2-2	ASSLGSGYTGELF
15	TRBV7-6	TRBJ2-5	ASSLSGTGGSVKTQY
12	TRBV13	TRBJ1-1	ASSARQGYTEAF
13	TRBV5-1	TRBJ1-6	ASSLGDGANSPLH
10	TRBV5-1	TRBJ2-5	ASSWNGESQY
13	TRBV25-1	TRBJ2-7	ASRGLAGGPSEQY
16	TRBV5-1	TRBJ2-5	ASSLTPLSDRGEKTQY
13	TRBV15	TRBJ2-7	ATSRQTRGHYEQY
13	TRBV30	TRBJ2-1	AWARDSGVYNEQF
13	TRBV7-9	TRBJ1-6	ASSLGPRGDSPLH
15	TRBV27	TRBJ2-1	ASSGGTLAGKYNEQF
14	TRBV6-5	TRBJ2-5	ASSYGFGRGQETQY
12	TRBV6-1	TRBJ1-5	ASSEVARYQPQH
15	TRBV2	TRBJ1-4	ASSEAGTGGGGEKLF